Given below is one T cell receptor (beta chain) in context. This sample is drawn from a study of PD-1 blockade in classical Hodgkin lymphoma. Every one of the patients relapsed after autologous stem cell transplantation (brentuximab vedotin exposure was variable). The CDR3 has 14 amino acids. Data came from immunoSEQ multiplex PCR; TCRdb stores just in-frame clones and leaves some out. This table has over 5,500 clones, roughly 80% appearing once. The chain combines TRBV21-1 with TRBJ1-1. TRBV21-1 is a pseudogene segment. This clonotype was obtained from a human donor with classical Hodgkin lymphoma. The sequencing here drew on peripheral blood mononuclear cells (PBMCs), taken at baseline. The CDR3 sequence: CASSKGFFTTEAFF. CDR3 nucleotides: TGTGCCAGCAGCAAGGGTTTTTTTACTACTGAAGCTTTCTTT.